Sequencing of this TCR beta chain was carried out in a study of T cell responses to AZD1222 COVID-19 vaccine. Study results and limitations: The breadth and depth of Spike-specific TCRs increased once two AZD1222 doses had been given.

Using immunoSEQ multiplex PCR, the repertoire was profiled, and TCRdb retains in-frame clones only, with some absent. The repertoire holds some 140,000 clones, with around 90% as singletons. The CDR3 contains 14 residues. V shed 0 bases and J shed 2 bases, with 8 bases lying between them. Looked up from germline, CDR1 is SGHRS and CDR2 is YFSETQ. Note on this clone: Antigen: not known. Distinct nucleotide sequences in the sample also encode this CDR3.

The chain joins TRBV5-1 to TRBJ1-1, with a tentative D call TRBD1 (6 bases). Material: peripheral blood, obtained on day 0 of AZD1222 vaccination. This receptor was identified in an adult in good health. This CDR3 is CASSLDRANTEAFF. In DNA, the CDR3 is TGCGCCAGCAGCTTGGACAGGGCTAACACTGAAGCTTTCTTT.